Sequencing of this TCR beta chain was carried out in a study of blood T cell repertoires in COVID-19. Overall study: Spain, Italy and the United States supplied samples that represented acute and convalescent COVID-19. T cells, B-cell-depleted T cells, or PBMCs supplied cDNA or gDNA.

As handled by the study authors: Cell counts per sample came from amplifying reference gene primers. TCRdb's copy holds only in-frame clones and misses some; the assay was immunoSEQ multiplex PCR. The DNA was the basis for D and trimming; V, J and clone size are from that table. The table lists roughly 120,000 clones, approximately 87% of them singletons, with about 8% in the top ten. Germline-derived CDR1 and CDR2 are LGHNA and YSLEER. The CDR3 extends over 17 amino acids. V dropped 0 bases and J dropped 0 bases, with 11 bases sitting between them. V usage is TRBV4-3 and J usage is TRBJ2-2; D is possibly TRBD1 (5 bases). The origin of this receptor is a man in his 70s who had recovered from COVID-19. Sequencing used peripheral blood. CDR3 DNA: TGCGCCAGCAGCCAAGAACAGGTGGGCGCGAACACCGGGGAGCTGTTTTTT. Its protein is CASSQEQVGANTGELFF.